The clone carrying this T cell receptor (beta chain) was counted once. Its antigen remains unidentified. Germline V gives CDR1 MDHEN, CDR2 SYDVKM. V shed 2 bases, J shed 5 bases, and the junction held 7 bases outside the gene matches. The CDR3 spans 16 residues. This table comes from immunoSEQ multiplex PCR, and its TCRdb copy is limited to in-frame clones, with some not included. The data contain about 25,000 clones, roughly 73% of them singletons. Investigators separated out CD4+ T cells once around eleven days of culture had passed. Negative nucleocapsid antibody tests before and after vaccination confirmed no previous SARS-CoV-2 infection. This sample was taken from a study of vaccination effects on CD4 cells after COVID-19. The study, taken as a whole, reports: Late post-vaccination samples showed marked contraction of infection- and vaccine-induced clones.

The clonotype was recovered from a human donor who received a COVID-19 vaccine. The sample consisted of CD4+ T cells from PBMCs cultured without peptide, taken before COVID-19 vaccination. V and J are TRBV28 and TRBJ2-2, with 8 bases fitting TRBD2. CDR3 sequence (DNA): TGTGCCAGCAGTTTAAGTAGCGGGATACGGACCGGGGAGCTGTTTTTT. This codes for CASSLSSGIRTGELFF.